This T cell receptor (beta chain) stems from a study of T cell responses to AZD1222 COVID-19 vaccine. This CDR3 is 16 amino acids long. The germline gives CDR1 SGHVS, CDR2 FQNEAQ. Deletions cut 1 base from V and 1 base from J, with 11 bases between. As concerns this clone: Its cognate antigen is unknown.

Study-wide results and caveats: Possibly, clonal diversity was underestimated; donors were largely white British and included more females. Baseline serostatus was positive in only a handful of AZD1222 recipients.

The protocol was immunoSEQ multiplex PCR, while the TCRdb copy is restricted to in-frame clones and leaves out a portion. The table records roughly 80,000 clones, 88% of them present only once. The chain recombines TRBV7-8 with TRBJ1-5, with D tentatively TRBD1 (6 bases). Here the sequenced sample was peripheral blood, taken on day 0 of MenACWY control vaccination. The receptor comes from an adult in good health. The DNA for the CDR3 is TGTGCCAGCAGCTTAGAGGGGGTGGTAAGCAATCAGCCCCAGCATTTT. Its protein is CASSLEGVVSNQPQHF.